This is a list of T cell receptor beta chains from one sample in a study of Ad26.COV2.S vaccination and SARS-CoV-2 variants. The assay was immunoSEQ multiplex PCR, and TCRdb's table has in-frame clones only and misses some. The table includes fewer than 500,000 clones, roughly 90% detected once. Sequences were derived from peripheral blood, sampled in a trial of Ad26.COV2.S vaccine versus placebo. The origin of the receptors is a person aged 18 to 59 who received the Ad26.COV2.S COVID-19 vaccine or a placebo. The CDR3 runs from the conserved cysteine through the conserved F or W. The D gene is left open where the match is weak. Where a row states a size, it is once, few, many or the class of an expanded clone; other rows omit it.

>16|TRBV7-2|TRBJ2-1|TRBD2|NA
TGTGCCAGCAGCTCCCAGGGAACTAGCGGAAACAATGAGCAGTTCTTC
CASSSQGTSGNNEQFF
>10|TRBV7-2|TRBJ2-1|NA|NA
TGTGCCAGCAGCTTCGATGAGCAGTTCTTC
CASSFDEQFF
>14|TRBV4-2|TRBJ1-2|TRBD1|NA
TGTGCCAGCAGCCAGGGACAGGGGGCTCGTGGCTACACCTTC
CASSQGQGARGYTF
>12|TRBV29-1|TRBJ2-7|NA|NA
TGCAGCGTTCTTCTGGGATACTACGAGCAGTACTTC
CSVLLGYYEQYF
>15|TRBV19|TRBJ1-1|TRBD1|NA
TGTGCCAGTAGTAGACAGGGGGTAGGTGTTACTGAAGCTTTCTTT
CASSRQGVGVTEAFF
>13|TRBV30|TRBJ2-2|TRBD2|NA
TGTGCCTGGAGTGGGGGAGGGTCCGGGGAGCTGTTTTTT
CAWSGGGSGELFF
>16|TRBV6-5|TRBJ2-1|NA|NA
TGTGCCAGCAGTTCACGGGGGGCTTTGTTTCCCAATGAGCAGTTCTTC
CASSSRGALFPNEQFF
>17|TRBV7-3|TRBJ2-6|NA|NA
TGTGCCAGCAGCTTAAACGCTCCCAGCTCTGGGGCCAACGTCCTGACTTTC
CASSLNAPSSGANVLTF
>13|TRBV12-3/TRBV12-4|TRBJ2-5|NA|NA
TGTGCCAGCAGCAGTCAGGTGAGGGAGACCCAGTACTTC
CASSSQVRETQYF
>15|TRBV9|TRBJ2-1|NA|NA
TGTGCCAGCAGCGTAGGTGGGCTTTCCTACAATGAGCAGTTCTTC
CASSVGGLSYNEQFF
>11|TRBV15|TRBJ2-2|NA|NA
TGTGCCACCAGAGGGACCGGGGAGCTGTTTTTT
CATRGTGELFF
>16|TRBV24-1|TRBJ2-1|NA|once
TGTGCCACCAGTGATTTTAGGAGCGACCCGACCAATGAGCAGTTCTTC
CATSDFRSDPTNEQFF
>13|TRBV20-1|TRBJ1-2|NA|NA
TGCAGTGCTAGTTGGGGGGACTCGAGGGGCTACACCTTC
CSASWGDSRGYTF
>15|TRBV6-5|TRBJ2-3|TRBD1|few
TGTGCCAGCACCATGGGACAGCCGAGCACAGATACGCAGTATTTT
CASTMGQPSTDTQYF
>15|TRBV21-1|TRBJ2-3|NA|NA
TGTGCCAGCATCCCCAGCAGCCGGGCTTTGGATACGCAGTATTTT
CASIPSSRALDTQYF
>15|TRBV29-1|TRBJ2-1|TRBD2|NA
TGCAGCGTTGAGACTAGCGGGAGTATGTACAATGAGCAGTTCTTC
CSVETSGSMYNEQFF
>17|TRBV19|TRBJ2-1|NA|NA
TGTGCCAGTAGTATAGGGGTCGGTCTAGCAGCCTACAATGAGCAGTTCTTC
CASSIGVGLAAYNEQFF
>13|TRBV30|TRBJ1-6|NA|NA
TGTGCCTCCGGGACGGCTTTTTTTTCACCCCTCCACTTT
CASGTAFFSPLHF
>12|TRBV11-2|TRBJ1-1|NA|NA
TGTGCCAGCAGCTCTTCGAACACTGAAGCTTTCTTT
CASSSSNTEAFF
>14|TRBV10-3|TRBJ1-2|NA|NA
TGTGCCATCAGTGAGCCTGAAAGTCGCTATGGCTACACCTTC
CAISEPESRYGYTF
>15|TRBV28|TRBJ2-5|NA|NA
TGTGCCAGCAGTCAAAGGGCCACACTTGCGGAGACCCAGTACTTC
CASSQRATLAETQYF
>16|TRBV18|TRBJ1-6|NA|NA
TGTGCCAGCTCACCAAACGACATCAAAAGGGGTTCACCCCTCCACTTT
CASSPNDIKRGSPLHF
>16|TRBV4-3|TRBJ1-1|NA|NA
TGCGCCAGCAGCCAAGACATGCGGGGGGCGAACACTGAAGCTTTCTTT
CASSQDMRGANTEAFF
>13|TRBV18|TRBJ1-2|NA|NA
TGTGCCAGCTCACCAGAGAGGGAGAATGGCTACACCTTC
CASSPERENGYTF
>13|TRBV2|TRBJ2-7|NA|few
TGTGCCAGCAGTGAGCGGAGAACCTACGAGCAGTACTTC
CASSERRTYEQYF
>13|TRBV18|TRBJ2-5|NA|once
TGTGCCAGCTCACCACTTGAGGCAGAGACCCAGTACTTC
CASSPLEAETQYF
>13|TRBV2|TRBJ1-2|TRBD1|NA
TGTGCCGGAGGAGGACAGGGGGGACTTGGCTACACCTTC
CAGGGQGGLGYTF
>12|TRBV11-2|TRBJ1-3|NA|NA
TGTGCCAGTCAGGGGCTCGGAAACACCATATATTTT
CASQGLGNTIYF
>14|TRBV7-2|TRBJ2-5|NA|NA
TGTGCCAGCAGCTTAGTGACAGGCCAAGAGACCCAGTACTTC
CASSLVTGQETQYF
>11|TRBV6-5|TRBJ2-5|NA|NA
TGTGCCAGCAGTCCCGGGGAGACCCAGTACTTC
CASSPGETQYF
>18|TRBV3-1/TRBV3-2|TRBJ2-6|TRBD2|NA
TGTGCCAGCAGCCTTACGGGACTAATCGACTCTGGGGCCAACGTCCTGACTTTC
CASSLTGLIDSGANVLTF
>13|TRBV18|TRBJ2-3|NA|NA
TGTGCCAGCTCACCAAAAGTGAGGGATACGCAGTATTTT
CASSPKVRDTQYF
>17|TRBV7-9|TRBJ2-1|TRBD2|NA
TGTGCCAGCAGCGTGGGACTAGCGGGAGAGTCCTACAATGAGCAGTTCTTC
CASSVGLAGESYNEQFF
>14|TRBV3-1/TRBV3-2|TRBJ2-4|NA|NA
TGTGCCAGCAGCCAACGCCAGACCAAAAACATTCAGTACTTC
CASSQRQTKNIQYF
>17|TRBV11-2|TRBJ2-1|TRBD2|NA
TGTGCCAGCAGCTTAGATCGGGTTAGCGGGACGTACAATGAGCAGTTCTTC
CASSLDRVSGTYNEQFF
>15|TRBV19|TRBJ2-2|TRBD2|NA
TGTGCCAGTAGTAGACTAGCGGGAGACACCGGGGAGCTGTTTTTT
CASSRLAGDTGELFF
>14|TRBV7-2|TRBJ2-1|NA|NA
TGTGCCAGCAGCTCGGACAGCTCCTACAATGAGCAGTTCTTC
CASSSDSSYNEQFF
>14|TRBV29-1|TRBJ2-1|NA|NA
TGCAGCGCGGGACGGGAGTGGCCCTACAATGAGCAGTTCTTC
CSAGREWPYNEQFF
>14|TRBV28|TRBJ2-1|NA|NA
TGTGCCAGCAGTAGCGCGGTCTCCTACAATGAGCAGTTCTTC
CASSSAVSYNEQFF
>18|TRBV19|TRBJ1-4|NA|NA
TGTGCCAGTAGTCCCACAGTTCGATCAACTACAGTTTGGGAAAAACTGTTTTTT
CASSPTVRSTTVWEKLFF
>14|TRBV3-1/TRBV3-2|TRBJ1-1|NA|NA
TGTGCCAGCAGCCGAGACATTAGAGGGACTGAAGCTTTCTTT
CASSRDIRGTEAFF
>15|TRBV30|TRBJ2-7|TRBD2|NA
TGTGCCTGGAGTGTACGACGACTAGCGGGAGTACGGCAGTACTTC
CAWSVRRLAGVRQYF
>17|TRBV5-1|TRBJ1-1|NA|NA
TGCGCCAGCAGCTTGGAAGGGGTCAATCGCCGGGGGACTGAAGCTTTCTTT
CASSLEGVNRRGTEAFF
>14|TRBV28|TRBJ2-5|NA|NA
TGTGCCAGCAGTCCCGGAGGGGGCCAAGAGACCCAGTACTTC
CASSPGGGQETQYF
>13|TRBV6-5|TRBJ2-3|NA|NA
TGTGCCAGCAGTTGGCAGGGCACAGATACGCAGTATTTT
CASSWQGTDTQYF
>17|TRBV7-2|TRBJ2-1|NA|NA
TGTGCCAGCAGCGCCCGACTAGGGGGAGTATTCTACAATGAGCAGTTCTTC
CASSARLGGVFYNEQFF
>12|TRBV29-1|TRBJ2-7|NA|NA
TGCAGCGTTGAAGCTAGAAACTACGAGCAGTACTTC
CSVEARNYEQYF